One and the same sample provided the 28 T cell receptor beta chains below, sequenced in a study of cytomegalovirus exposure and HLA in healthy donors. It was with 60 Vbeta and 13 Jbeta primers that the PCR ran. Only in-frame clones appear in the TCRdb table, and some are missing; sequencing was by immunoSEQ multiplex PCR. The sample shows around 80,000 clones, 74% of them seen only once. The sequencing input was PBMCs. Source of these receptors: a man between 35 and 55 years old in good health and CMV-seropositive.

V and J are TRBV6-5 and TRBJ1-4; D is unresolved. V dropped 2 bases and J dropped 1 base, with 8 bases sitting between them. The CDR3 is 15 residues long. Germline CDR1 and CDR2: MNHEY and SVGAGI. The chain's CDR3 is CASSYVARTNEKLFF. CDR3 DNA sequence: TGTGCCAGCAGTTACGTCGCCAGAACTAATGAAAAACTGTTTTTT.

The rearrangement links TRBV2 to TRBJ2-4, with D possibly matching TRBD1 (5 bases). V shed 6 bases and J shed 0 bases, with 18 bases lying between them. Per the germline V gene, CDR1 is SNHLY and CDR2 is FYNNEI. The length of the CDR3 is 17 residues. The CDR3 region has the DNA TGTGCCAGCAGCGTCGACAGCTGGGTACTAGCCAAAAACATTCAGTACTTC. Amino acids: CASSVDSWVLAKNIQYF.

The V call is TRBV7-2, the J call TRBJ2-5; D may be TRBD2 (6 bases). From germline, CDR1 is SGHTA and CDR2 FQGNSA. V was pared by 4 bases and J by 4 bases, with 10 bases between. This CDR3 has 13 amino acids. The CDR3: CASSWDLSETQYF. CDR3 nucleotide sequence: TGTGCCAGCAGCTGGGACTTGTCAGAGACCCAGTACTTC.

V gene TRBV6-1 combines with J gene TRBJ1-2; no reliable D call. Trimming shortened V by 2 bases and J by 8 bases, and 12 bases separated the two germline ends. This CDR3 is built from 13 residues. CDR1 is MNHNS and CDR2 is SASEGT in the germline V gene. The CDR3 coding sequence is TGTGCCAGCAGTGAATTGGCAGCGGGAGGCTACACCTTC. Translation: CASSELAAGGYTF.

CDR3 sequence (DNA): TGCGCCAGCAGCTTACAGTCTAGCGGGAAGGTCGAGCAGTTCTTC. The encoded protein is CASSLQSSGKVEQFF. The rearrangement uses TRBV5-1 and TRBJ2-1; 9 bases align to TRBD2. The V gene's germline CDR1 is SGHRS and CDR2 YFSETQ. This CDR3 region has 15 residues. The junction had 10 bases not matched to a gene; V was cut back by 2 bases and J by 10 bases.

The chain is built from TRBV18 and TRBJ2-1; TRBD1 is a possible D gene (5 bases). The germline V gene has CDR1 KGHSH and CDR2 LQKENI. With 0 bases removed from V and 0 bases from J, the gap between germline ends came to 15 bases. The CDR3 spans 18 residues. The CDR3 reads CASSPPLQGHSSYNEQFF. CDR3 DNA: TGTGCCAGCTCACCACCTTTGCAAGGACACAGCTCCTACAATGAGCAGTTCTTC. The full variable domain, rest sourced from reference TRBV18 and TRBJ2-1, is NAGVMQNPRHLVRRRGQEARLRCSPMKGHSHVYWYRQLPEEGLKFMVYLQKENIIDESGMPKERFSAEFPKEGPSILRIQQVVRGDSAAYFCASSPPLQGHSSYNEQFFGPGTRLTVL.

The chain uses TRBV15 and TRBJ2-1, with D maybe TRBD2 (5 bases). Germline assignment: CDR1 LNHNV and CDR2 YYDKDF (reference sequence). V was pared by 3 bases and J by 3 bases, with 12 bases between. The length of the CDR3 is 15 residues. CDR3 DNA sequence: TGTGCCACCAGCAGCCGATCCGGAGGCTACAATGAGCAGTTCTTC. Amino acid sequence: CATSSRSGGYNEQFF. The full variable domain, completed using reference TRBV15 and TRBJ2-1, is DAMVIQNPRYQVTQFGKPVTLSCSQTLNHNVMYWYQQKSSQAPKLLFHYYDKDFNNEADTPDNFQSRRPNTSFCFLDIRSPGLGDTAMYLCATSSRSGGYNEQFFGPGTRLTVL.

The rearrangement joins TRBV6-4 to TRBJ2-3; weak D call: TRBD2 (6 bases). Deletions cut 2 bases from V and 8 bases from J, with 17 bases between. Germline CDR1 is MRHNA and CDR2 is SNTAGT. The CDR3 extends over 15 amino acids. CDR3 protein: CASSDKGTGGTTQYF. In DNA, the CDR3 is TGTGCCAGCAGTGACAAGGGGACCGGAGGGACTACGCAGTATTTT.

The chain employs TRBV19 and TRBJ1-2; D is ambiguous. Germline values: CDR1 LNHDA, CDR2 SQIVND (reference sequence). The V end was cut by 3 bases, the J end by 7 bases, with 12 bases between. The CDR3 sequence is 13 residues long. CDR3 sequence reads: CASSIGQDGGYTF. The CDR3 DNA reads TGTGCCAGTAGTATTGGCCAGGATGGTGGCTACACCTTC.

The chain combines TRBV11-2 with TRBJ1-3, with 10 bases identical to TRBD1. Germline V CDR1 and CDR2: SGHAT, FQNNGV. V gave up 1 base and J gave up 1 base; unmatched junction bases: 7. This CDR3 comprises 18 residues. The CDR3 loop is CASSLAPWTGGSGNTIYF. The CDR3 nucleotides are TGTGCCAGCAGCTTAGCTCCTTGGACAGGGGGATCTGGAAACACCATATATTTT.

The V gene is TRBV28, the J gene TRBJ2-6; D is perhaps TRBD1 (5 bases). V gave up 5 bases and J gave up 1 base, with 12 bases separating them. From germline, CDR1 is MDHEN and CDR2 SYDVKM. The length of the CDR3 is 16 residues. The DNA for the CDR3 is TGTGCCAGCAGTCGCTTCTCAGGGTCTGGGGCCAACGTCCTGACTTTC. Translation: CASSRFSGSGANVLTF.

The V call is TRBV7-6, the J call TRBJ1-3, with D possibly TRBD1 on 6 matching bases. CDR1 is SGHVS and CDR2 is FNYEAQ in the germline V gene. Trimming left V 5 bases short and J 4 bases short, with 21 bases between. This CDR3 is 17 amino acids long. The CDR3 reads CASSPSSIRGTGNTIYF. The DNA for the CDR3 is TGTGCCAGCAGCCCGAGTAGTATCAGGGGAACGGGAAACACCATATATTTT.

This clone came up a few times. The rearrangement uses TRBV18 and TRBJ1-5, with TRBD1 identical over 7 bases. The CDR3 sequence is 15 residues long. Trimming cost V 3 bases and J 4 bases; bases outside gene matches: 6. From germline, CDR1 is KGHSH and CDR2 LQKENI. The CDR3 sequence is CASSPGRGRNQPQHF. The DNA for the CDR3 is TGTGCCAGCTCACCGGGAAGGGGGCGGAATCAGCCCCAGCATTTT.

The gene calls are TRBV2 and TRBJ2-5, with D maybe TRBD2 (5 bases). The J call may be incorrect, as the DNA end agrees better with TRBJ2-7. This CDR3 is built from 14 residues. The germline V gene has CDR1 SNHLY and CDR2 FYNNEI. CDR3 in amino acids: CASSQDGLSYEQYF. The CDR3 DNA reads TGTGCCAGCAGTCAGGACGGACTCTCCTACGAGCAGTACTTC.

The CDR3 reads CASSSSTGDYGYTF. The CDR3 DNA follows: TGTGCCAGCAGTTCATCGACAGGGGACTATGGCTACACCTTC. The gene calls are TRBV27 and TRBJ1-2, with TRBD1 matching 8 bases. V dropped 4 bases and J dropped 3; count of bases not matched to a gene: 4. Germline assignment: CDR1 MNHEY and CDR2 SMNVEV (reference sequence). This CDR3 has 14 amino acids.

The chain carries TRBV9 and TRBJ2-6; D possibly corresponds to TRBD2 (6 bases). This CDR3 spans 20 amino acids. Germline lookup yields CDR1 SGDLS and CDR2 YYNGEE. V shed 0 bases and J shed 0 bases, with 19 bases lying between them. The CDR3 sequence: CASSVAPAGRTFSGANVLTF. Written as DNA, the CDR3 is TGTGCCAGCAGCGTAGCCCCGGCGGGGCGAACTTTCTCTGGGGCCAACGTCCTGACTTTC.

The chain has TRBV9 and TRBJ2-3; D is uncertain. The ends were cut back, 4 bases at V and 4 bases at J, with 16 bases in the middle. The CDR3 spans 15 residues. CDR1 and CDR2 (germline): SGDLS, YYNGEE. CDR3 region: CASSPKPASADTQYF. The CDR3 DNA is TGTGCCAGCAGCCCCAAACCCGCCAGCGCAGATACGCAGTATTTT.

The chain recombines TRBV7-2 with TRBJ1-2; D is ambiguous. Germline loops: CDR1 SGHTA, CDR2 FQGNSA. The CDR3 consists of 14 residues. V lost 1 base and J lost 3, with 9 bases in between. In DNA, the CDR3 is TGTGCCAGCAGCTTAGACCCGCAGGACTATGGCTACACCTTC. This encodes CASSLDPQDYGYTF.

V usage is TRBV7-2 and J usage is TRBJ2-2; D is uncertain. This CDR3 is 12 amino acids long. Trimming cost V 5 bases and J 2 bases, with 3 bases left between them. Per germline, CDR1 SGHTA and CDR2 FQGNSA. The CDR3 DNA reads as TGTGCCAGCAGCCCTAACACCGGGGAGCTGTTTTTT. It translates to CASSPNTGELFF.

The chain links TRBV19 to TRBJ2-1; 13 bases align to TRBD2. V gave up 5 bases and J gave up 6 bases; unmatched junction bases: 4. The CDR3 extends over 15 amino acids. CDR1 LNHDA and CDR2 SQIVND come from the germline V gene (reference sequence). In DNA, the CDR3 is TGTGCCAGTAGTCCACTAGCGGGGGGGCTCAATGAGCAGTTCTTC. Translated, it gives CASSPLAGGLNEQFF. The variable domain in full, with the rest retrieved from reference TRBV19 and TRBJ2-1, is DGGITQSPKYLFRKEGQNVTLSCEQNLNHDAMYWYRQDPGQGLRLIYYSQIVNDFQKGDIAEGYSVSREKKESFPLTVTSAQKNPTAFYLCASSPLAGGLNEQFFGPGTRLTVL.

In its sample, this clone was seen a few times. The V gene is TRBV11-1, the J gene TRBJ2-7; D call uncertain. The V gene's germline CDR1 is SGHAT and CDR2 FQDESV (reference sequence). The CDR3 contains 12 residues. Trimming pared 5 bases from V and 5 bases from J, leaving 10 bases between. The CDR3 bases are TGTGCCAGCAGCCCGTCCTTTGACGAGCAGTACTTC. This sequence encodes CASSPSFDEQYF.

The chain has TRBV7-8 and TRBJ1-5, with D hard to call. CDR1 SGHVS and CDR2 FQNEAQ come from the germline V gene. V gave up 6 bases and J gave up 1 base, with 16 bases separating them. This CDR3 is 16 amino acids long. CDR3 DNA: TGTGCCAGCAGTCGATTGGAGGGAGAGAGCAATCAGCCCCAGCATTTT. It encodes CASSRLEGESNQPQHF.

The genes are TRBV6-1 and TRBJ2-5; D is unclear. The CDR3 is 13 amino acids. V lost 5 bases, J lost 1 base, and 8 bases lay in between. The germline CDR1 and CDR2 sequences are MNHNS and SASEGT. The CDR3 protein is CASSSNFQETQYF. The CDR3 bases are TGTGCCAGCAGTTCCAATTTCCAAGAGACCCAGTACTTC.

V usage is TRBV27 and J usage is TRBJ1-1; D ambiguous. The CDR3 covers 14 residues. V was clipped by 1 base and J by 4 bases, with 10 bases between them. The germline V gene encodes CDR1 MNHEY and CDR2 SMNVEV (reference sequence). The CDR3: CASSLWEESTEAFF. The DNA for the CDR3 is TGTGCCAGCAGTTTATGGGAGGAATCCACTGAAGCTTTCTTT.

V is TRBV7-9 and J is TRBJ2-1; a possible D gene is TRBD1 (5 bases). The V end was cut by 2 bases, the J end by 10 bases, with 15 bases between. This CDR3 region has 14 residues. The germline gives CDR1 SEHNR, CDR2 FQNEAQ (reference sequence). CDR3 nucleotides: TGTGCCAGCAGCTTAACGGACCGCCAGGGAGAGCAGTTCTTC. Translated, it gives CASSLTDRQGEQFF.

The chain carries TRBV4-1 and TRBJ1-3, with TRBD1 matching 7 bases. V gave up 2 bases and J gave up 2 bases; unmatched junction bases: 9. Germline V CDR1 and CDR2: MGHRA, YSYEKL. The CDR3 spans 17 residues. CDR3 in amino acids: CASSQSRIRGTGNTIYF. The DNA of the CDR3 is TGCGCCAGCAGCCAAAGTCGGATCAGGGGGACTGGAAACACCATATATTTT.

The CDR3 region is CASSRPDRGHEQFF. The CDR3 DNA is TGCGCCAGCAGCCGGCCAGACAGGGGTCATGAGCAGTTCTTC. This rearrangement joins TRBV10-1 to TRBJ2-1; 8 positions agree with TRBD1. V lost 6 bases to trimming and J lost 8 bases; unmatched junction nucleotides: 9. The CDR3 extends over 14 amino acids. The germline V gene has CDR1 WNHNN and CDR2 SYGVQD (reference sequence).

The genes are TRBV5-6 and TRBJ2-5; D might be TRBD1 (7 bases). Germline V gene data show CDR1 as SGHDT and CDR2 as YYEEEE. This CDR3 is 15 amino acids long. The germline V and J ends were trimmed by 5 bases and 4 bases, with 18 bases remaining between them. As DNA, the CDR3 is TGTGCCAGCAGGCCAGGGGGGCGGGCAACAGAGACCCAGTACTTC. This gives the protein CASRPGGRATETQYF.